This is a list of T cell receptor beta chains from one sample in a study of breast tumors, draining lymph nodes, adjacent tissues. One entry per CDR3 protein, called by TCRdb with MiXCR from the multiplex PCR reads. Of approximately 130,000 distinct CDR3 sequences in the sample, about 20% are singletons; the top ten hold 2% to 2.5%. Sequencing was done on a sample of axillary lymph node tissue. The receptors originated from a female donor with breast cancer. Some clones in this sample may be carry-over from other donors' samples. Each CDR3 is given with its conserved first and last residue. A D gene is named only where the DNA matches it firmly. Rows may omit the clone size; those that give it use once, few, many or a size class.

TRBD1	TRBJ2-1	many	TRBV5-1	TGCGCCAGCAGCTTGGTGGGGACAGGGAAGAACAATGAGCAGTTCTTC	CASSLVGTGKNNEQFF
NA	TRBJ2-3	many	TRBV14	TGTGCCAGCAGCCCGACAACGGACCTAGCAAGAATACCCACAGATACGCAGTATTTT	CASSPTTDLARIPTDTQYF
NA	TRBJ2-2	few	TRBV5-6	TGTGCCAGCAGTCACCTTAGTGGGCCCGGGGAGCTGTTTTTT	CASSHLSGPGELFF
TRBD2	TRBJ2-7	many	TRBV20-1	TGCAGTGCTAGAGATCTCAGCGGGAGCTCCTACGAGCAGTACTTC	CSARDLSGSSYEQYF
TRBD2	TRBJ2-1	NA	TRBV9	TGTGCCAGCAGCGCAGGCATTAGCGGGAGGCCCCGGGGTGAGCAGTTCTTC	CASSAGISGRPRGEQFF
TRBD2	TRBJ2-7	many	TRBV10-2	TGCGCCAGCAGACGAGACCGGGACTACACCTACGAGCAGTACTTC	CASRRDRDYTYEQYF
TRBD2	TRBJ2-2	many	TRBV20-1	TGCAGTGCTAGTGGACTAGCGGAGAACACCGGGGAGCTGTTTTTT	CSASGLAENTGELFF
TRBD1	TRBJ1-5	NA	TRBV6-1	TGTGCCAGCAGTGAATCTATAAGGACAGGGGCTGGTAGCAATCAGCCCCAGCATTTT	CASSESIRTGAGSNQPQHF
NA	TRBJ2-1	many	TRBV7-2	TGTGCCAGCAGCTTAACCCCCGGACTGTACAATGAGCAGTTCTTC	CASSLTPGLYNEQFF
NA	TRBJ2-2	many	TRBV10-1	TGCGCCAGCAGGCCCCGTGGCACCGGGGAGCTGTTTTTT	CASRPRGTGELFF
NA	TRBJ1-2	many	TRBV12-5	TGTGCTAGTGGTTTGGAAGGGGCTCCTAACTATGGCTACACCTTC	CASGLEGAPNYGYTF
TRBD1	TRBJ2-5	many	TRBV5-1	TGCGCCAGCAGCCCAGGACAGGGGGCAGGAGAGACCCAGTACTTC	CASSPGQGAGETQYF
NA	TRBJ1-2	many	TRBV5-4	TGTGCCAGCAGCCACCCCGGAAGGGCCCCGCACTATGGCTACACCTTC	CASSHPGRAPHYGYTF
NA	TRBJ1-2	many	TRBV11-2	TGTGCCAGCAGCTTAGGGCCAGGGGACTATGGCTACACCTTC	CASSLGPGDYGYTF
NA	TRBJ1-5	NA	TRBV30	TGTGCCTGGAGTCAGGAGGGCAATCAGCCCCAGCATTTT	CAWSQEGNQPQHF
NA	TRBJ1-2	many	TRBV7-3	TGTGCCAGCAGCCCCAACGGACAGAGTCTCTATGGCTACACCTTC	CASSPNGQSLYGYTF
TRBD2	TRBJ2-3	many	TRBV2	TGTGCCAGCAGTGAAGCGGGGAGGGGCGATACGCAGTATTTT	CASSEAGRGDTQYF
TRBD1	TRBJ2-1	many	TRBV6-1	TGTGCCAGCGTAACAGGGGGCGGGGCTGTTGAGCAGTTCTTC	CASVTGGGAVEQFF
NA	TRBJ2-7	many	TRBV6-1	TGTGCCAGCAGTGAAGCGCCAATCTACGAGCAGTACTTC	CASSEAPIYEQYF
NA	TRBJ1-5	NA	TRBV4-1	TGCGCCAGCAGCCAGGAGTTGAGGGAAGATACGCAGCATTTT	CASSQELREDTQHF
NA	TRBJ1-4	many	TRBV6-2/TRBV6-3	TGTGCCAGCAGTTACGGGATTAATGAAAAACTGTTTTTT	CASSYGINEKLFF
NA	TRBJ1-4	many	TRBV12-3/TRBV12-4	TGTGCCAGCAGCCGACAGGATAATGAAAAACTGTTTTTT	CASSRQDNEKLFF
TRBD2	TRBJ2-1	many	TRBV7-7	TGTGCTAGCAGTCGACTAGCGGGAGCCTCCAATGAGCAGTTCTTC	CASSRLAGASNEQFF
TRBD1	TRBJ2-5	many	TRBV3-1	TGTGCCAGCAGCCAGGGGACAGGGCCAGGGCAAGAGACCCAGTACTTC	CASSQGTGPGQETQYF
NA	TRBJ2-1	many	TRBV4-1	TGCGCCAGCAGCCAAGTTGAGGGGTCTGAGCAGTTCTTC	CASSQVEGSEQFF
TRBD1	TRBJ2-1	few	TRBV28	TGTGCCAGCAGTGCGCCCGACAGGGGGTCCCAGTTCTTC	CASSAPDRGSQFF
TRBD1	TRBJ2-2	many	TRBV5-4	TGTGCCAGCAGCGATCGGACAGGGGTTCACGGGGAGCTGTTTTTT	CASSDRTGVHGELFF
NA	TRBJ2-7	many	TRBV5-5	TGTGCCAGCAGCTTGGGTCCGGGCGATAACTACGAGCAGTACTTC	CASSLGPGDNYEQYF
NA	TRBJ2-1	NA	TRBV20-1	TGCAGTGCTAGCTTTGGTAGCCTGGGAGGTAATGAGCAGTTCTTC	CSASFGSLGGNEQFF
TRBD1	TRBJ2-7	many	TRBV9	TGTGCCAGCAGCGTAGGTTTTCCAGGGGGCGAGAGCTCCTACGAGCAGTACTTC	CASSVGFPGGESSYEQYF
NA	TRBJ2-7	many	TRBV5-4	TGTGCCAGCAGCGTAGGACTGAATGTCTACGAGCAGTACTTC	CASSVGLNVYEQYF
NA	TRBJ2-1	NA	TRBV30	TGTGCCTGGAGTGTACTGATCGGGGGAGGAGGTGAGCAGTTCTTC	CAWSVLIGGGGEQFF
NA	TRBJ2-1	many	TRBV29-1	TGCAGCGTTGAAGATCTTCGGGGCTCCTACAATGAGCAGTTCTTC	CSVEDLRGSYNEQFF
NA	TRBJ2-1	few	TRBV9	TGTGCCAGCAGCGTCGGGACTCAGAGCTCCTACAATGAGCAGTTCTTC	CASSVGTQSSYNEQFF
NA	TRBJ1-2	many	TRBV6-5	TGTGCCAGCAGACCAGGACAGATAATCTATGGCTACACCTTC	CASRPGQIIYGYTF
NA	TRBJ2-3	many	TRBV9	TGTGCCAGCAGCACGATGAGTAGGGGTGGGGATACGCAGTATTTT	CASSTMSRGGDTQYF
TRBD1	TRBJ2-2	many	TRBV11-2	TGTGCCAGCAGCTTAGTTGTATTCGGGACAGGGATATACACCGGGGAGCTGTTTTTT	CASSLVVFGTGIYTGELFF
NA	TRBJ2-7	many	TRBV6-5	TGTGCCAGCAGTTTAGGACAATACGAGCAGTACTTC	CASSLGQYEQYF
NA	TRBJ2-1	many	TRBV7-3	TGTGCCAGCAGCTTAGGAGGGGTGGGGTCCATTAACAATGAGCAGTTCTTC	CASSLGGVGSINNEQFF
TRBD2	TRBJ2-7	many	TRBV24-1	TGTGCCACCAGTGATCCCGGGACTAGCGAGCAGTACGAGCAGTACTTC	CATSDPGTSEQYEQYF
NA	TRBJ2-1	NA	TRBV11-2	TGTGCCAGCAGCCTTCGAAACAATGAGCAGTTCTTC	CASSLRNNEQFF
NA	TRBJ2-2	many	TRBV6-1	TGTGCCAGCAGTGGGGGTTCCGCGAACACCGGGGAGCTGTTTTTT	CASSGGSANTGELFF
NA	TRBJ2-7	NA	TRBV28	TGTGCCGGCAGTCACGGGACGAAATCCTACGAGCAGTACTTC	CAGSHGTKSYEQYF
NA	TRBJ2-3	many	TRBV7-8	TGTGCCAGCAGCTTAGACCTCCTTGATACGCAGTATTTT	CASSLDLLDTQYF
NA	TRBJ2-1	many	TRBV4-2	TGTGCCAGCAGCCAAGGACTAATGGATGAGCAGTTCTTC	CASSQGLMDEQFF
TRBD1	TRBJ2-1	many	TRBV5-6	TGTGCCAGCAGCTTGGAGACAGGGAGCAACAATGAGCAGTTCTTC	CASSLETGSNNEQFF
NA	TRBJ2-2	NA	TRBV11-2	TGTGCCAGCAGCTTATGGGAGGGGGGGTTCACCGGGGAGCTGTTTTTT	CASSLWEGGFTGELFF
TRBD2	TRBJ2-3	many	TRBV4-2	TGTGCCAGCAGCCAAGTCGGACTAGCGGGAAGGGATACGCAGTATTTT	CASSQVGLAGRDTQYF
NA	TRBJ1-1	NA	TRBV19	TGTGCCAGTAGTATACCAGGGTTTGAAGCTTTCTTT	CASSIPGFEAFF
TRBD1	TRBJ2-3	many	TRBV19	TGTGCCAGTAGTATAGACCCATCGGACAGGCTCCCCACAGATACGCAGTATTTT	CASSIDPSDRLPTDTQYF
NA	TRBJ1-6	many	TRBV5-1	TGCGCCAGCAGCCAGACCGACGGATCCAATTCACCCCTCCACTTT	CASSQTDGSNSPLHF
NA	TRBJ2-5	many	TRBV10-3	TGTGCCATCAGTGCTAACCCGGGAACAACCCAAGAGACCCAGTACTTC	CAISANPGTTQETQYF
NA	TRBJ1-4	many	TRBV4-1	TGCGCCAGCGCTAGGACAGTGGGGACTGAAAAACTGTTTTTT	CASARTVGTEKLFF
TRBD1	TRBJ1-2	many	TRBV3-1	TGTGCCAGCAGCCAAGAGGGGACAGTAAACTATGGCTACACCTTC	CASSQEGTVNYGYTF
TRBD1	TRBJ1-4	NA	TRBV6-1	TGTGCCAGCAACAGGGGTTTAGCTAATGAAAAACTGTTTTTT	CASNRGLANEKLFF
TRBD1	TRBJ1-6	many	TRBV30	TGTGCCTTCCGGGACAGGGCCAATTCACCCCTCCACTTT	CAFRDRANSPLHF
NA	TRBJ2-3	many	TRBV7-6	TGTGCCAGCAGCTTAGATAGGTTAACAGATACGCAGTATTTT	CASSLDRLTDTQYF
NA	TRBJ1-2	many	TRBV11-1	TGTGCCAGCAGCTTATCCCGCGGGGGGCCAGCTGGCTACACCTTC	CASSLSRGGPAGYTF
NA	TRBJ1-2	many	TRBV19	TGTGCCAGTAGTGCTGGACCCTATGGCTACACCTTC	CASSAGPYGYTF